This TCR beta chain was retrieved from a study of blood T cells in healthy people across ages. The ends were cut back, 0 bases at V and 5 bases at J, with 13 bases in the middle. Germline values: CDR1 MNHEY, CDR2 SMNVEV (reference sequence). There are 15 residues in the CDR3. Isolation yielded PBMCs, at least 6.5 million per sample, in every case. Per sample, extraction of total RNA gave at least 6 micrograms in every case. Study-level results: Compared with aged donors, long-lived donors showed fewer expanded clones, suggesting selection.

A second PCR of about 6 to 12 cycles used a sample-barcoded 5' primer and a J-beta primer mix. TCRdb recomputed calls from the 5' RACE reads with MiXCR, one row per CDR3 protein. The sample consists of around 990,000 distinct CDR3 sequences, more than 30% of them appearing once. Notes on this clonotype: Its target is not known.

Sequenced sample: blood. V gene TRBV27 combines with J gene TRBJ1-1, with a tentative D call TRBD1 (5 bases). The receptor was derived from a man between 18 and 35 years old in good health. CDR3 nucleotides: TGTGCCAGCAGTTTATCTGTGACAGAAAGGACTGAAGCTTTCTTT. The encoded protein is CASSLSVTERTEAFF.